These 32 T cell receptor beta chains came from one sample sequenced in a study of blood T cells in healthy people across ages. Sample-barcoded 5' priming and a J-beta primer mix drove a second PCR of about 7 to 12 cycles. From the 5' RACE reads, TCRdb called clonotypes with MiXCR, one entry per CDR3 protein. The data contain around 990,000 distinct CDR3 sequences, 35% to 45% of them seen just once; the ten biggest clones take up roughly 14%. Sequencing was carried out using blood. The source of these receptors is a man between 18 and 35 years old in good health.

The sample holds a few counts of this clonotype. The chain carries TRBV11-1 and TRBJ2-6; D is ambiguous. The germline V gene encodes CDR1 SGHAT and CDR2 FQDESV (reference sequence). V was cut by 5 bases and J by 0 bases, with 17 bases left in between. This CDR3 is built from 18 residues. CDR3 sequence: CASSPWGQNLSGANVLTF. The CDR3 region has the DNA TGTGCCAGCAGCCCCTGGGGTCAGAATCTCTCTGGGGCCAACGTCCTGACTTTC.

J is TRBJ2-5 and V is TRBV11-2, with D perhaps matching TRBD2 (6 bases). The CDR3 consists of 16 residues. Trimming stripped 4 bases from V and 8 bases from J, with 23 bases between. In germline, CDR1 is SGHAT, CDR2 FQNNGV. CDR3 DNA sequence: TGTGCCAGCAGCTCCCCGTTCGGGGGTCCAAGGTCTACCCAGTACTTC. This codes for CASSSPFGGPRSTQYF.

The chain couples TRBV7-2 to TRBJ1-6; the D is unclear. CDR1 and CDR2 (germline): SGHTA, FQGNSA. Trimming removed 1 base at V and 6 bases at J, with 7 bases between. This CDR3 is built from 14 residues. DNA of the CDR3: TGTGCCAGCAGCTTAGTAGGGATTAATTCACCCCTCCACTTT. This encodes CASSLVGINSPLHF.

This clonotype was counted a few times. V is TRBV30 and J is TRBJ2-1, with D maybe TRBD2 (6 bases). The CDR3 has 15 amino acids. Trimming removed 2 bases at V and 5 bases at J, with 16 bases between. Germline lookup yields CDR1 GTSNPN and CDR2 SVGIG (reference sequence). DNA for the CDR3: TGTGCCTGGAGTCAGCGGAGGGGCACTAACAATGAGCAGTTCTTC. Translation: CAWSQRRGTNNEQFF.

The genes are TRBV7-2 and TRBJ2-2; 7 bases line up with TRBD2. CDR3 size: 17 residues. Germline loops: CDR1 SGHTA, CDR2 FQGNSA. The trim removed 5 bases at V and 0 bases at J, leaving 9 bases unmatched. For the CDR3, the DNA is TGTGCCAGCAGCGAAGGGCCCGGGACTACGAACACCGGGGAGCTGTTTTTT. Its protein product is CASSEGPGTTNTGELFF.

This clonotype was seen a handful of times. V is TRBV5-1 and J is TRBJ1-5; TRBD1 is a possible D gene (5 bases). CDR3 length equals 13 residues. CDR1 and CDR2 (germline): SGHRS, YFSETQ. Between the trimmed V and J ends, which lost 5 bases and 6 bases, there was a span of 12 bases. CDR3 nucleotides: TGCGCCAGCAGAGTGGGGGTAGGTCAGCCCCAGCATTTT. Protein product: CASRVGVGQPQHF.

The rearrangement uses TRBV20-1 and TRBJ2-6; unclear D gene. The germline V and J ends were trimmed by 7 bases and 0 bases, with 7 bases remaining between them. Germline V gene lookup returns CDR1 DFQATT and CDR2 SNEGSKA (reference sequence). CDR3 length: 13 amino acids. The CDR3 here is CSVLVSGANVLTF. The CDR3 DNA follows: TGCAGTGTTCTAGTCTCTGGGGCCAACGTCCTGACTTTC.

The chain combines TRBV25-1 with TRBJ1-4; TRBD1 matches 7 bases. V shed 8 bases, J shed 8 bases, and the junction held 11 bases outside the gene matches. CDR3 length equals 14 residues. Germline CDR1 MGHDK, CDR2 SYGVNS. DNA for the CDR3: TGTGCCAGCTCCAGGGGGGGGGCGGGAGAAAAACTGTTTTTT. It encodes CASSRGGAGEKLFF. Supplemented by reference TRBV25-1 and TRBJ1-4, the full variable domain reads EADIYQTPRYLVIGTGKKITLECSQTMGHDKMYWYQQDPGMELHLIHYSYGVNSTEKGDLSSESTVSRIRTEHFPLTLESARPSHTSQYLCASSRGGAGEKLFFGSGTQLSVL.

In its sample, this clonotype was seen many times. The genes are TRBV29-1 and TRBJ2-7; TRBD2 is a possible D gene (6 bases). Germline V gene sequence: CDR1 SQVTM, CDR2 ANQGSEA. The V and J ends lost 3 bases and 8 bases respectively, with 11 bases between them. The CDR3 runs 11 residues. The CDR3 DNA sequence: TGCAGCGTTGAGGGGGGAGCCAAGCAGTACTTC. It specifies CSVEGGAKQYF.

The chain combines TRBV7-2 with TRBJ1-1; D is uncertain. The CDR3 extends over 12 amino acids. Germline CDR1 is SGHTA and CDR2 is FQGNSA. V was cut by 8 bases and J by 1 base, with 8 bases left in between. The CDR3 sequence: CASLRPNTEAFF. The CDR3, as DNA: TGTGCCAGCCTACGCCCGAACACTGAAGCTTTCTTT. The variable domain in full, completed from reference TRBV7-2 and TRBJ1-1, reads GAGVSQSPSNKVTEKGKDVELRCDPISGHTALYWYRQSLGQGLEFLIYFQGNSAPDKSGLPSDRFSAERTGGSVSTLTIQRTQQEDSAVYLCASLRPNTEAFFGQGTRLTVV.

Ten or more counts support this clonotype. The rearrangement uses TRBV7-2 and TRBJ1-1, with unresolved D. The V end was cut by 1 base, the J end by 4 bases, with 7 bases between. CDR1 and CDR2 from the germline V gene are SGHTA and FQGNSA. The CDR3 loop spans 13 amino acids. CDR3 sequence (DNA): TGTGCCAGCAGCTTAGATTTAGTCACTGAAGCTTTCTTT. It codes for CASSLDLVTEAFF.

CDR3 sequence reads: CAWSRFSSYNEQFF. In DNA, the CDR3 is TGTGCCTGGAGTCGCTTTAGCTCCTACAATGAGCAGTTCTTC. The genes are TRBV30 and TRBJ2-1; D uncertain. Trimming pared 2 bases from V and 0 bases from J, leaving 8 bases between. In germline, CDR1 is GTSNPN, CDR2 SVGIG (reference sequence). The CDR3 extends over 14 amino acids.

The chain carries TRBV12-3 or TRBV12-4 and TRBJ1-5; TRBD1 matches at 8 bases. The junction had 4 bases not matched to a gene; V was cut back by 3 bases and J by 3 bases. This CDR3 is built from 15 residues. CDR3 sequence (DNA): TGTGCCAGCAGTTTCGCAGGGGGCAACAATCAGCCCCAGCATTTT. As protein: CASSFAGGNNQPQHF.

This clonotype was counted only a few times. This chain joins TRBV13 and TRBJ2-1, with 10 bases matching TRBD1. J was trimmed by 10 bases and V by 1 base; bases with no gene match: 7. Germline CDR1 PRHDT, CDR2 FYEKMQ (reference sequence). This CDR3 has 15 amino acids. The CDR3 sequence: CASSLDGTGVYEQFF. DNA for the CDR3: TGTGCCAGCAGCTTAGACGGGACAGGGGTATACGAGCAGTTCTTC.

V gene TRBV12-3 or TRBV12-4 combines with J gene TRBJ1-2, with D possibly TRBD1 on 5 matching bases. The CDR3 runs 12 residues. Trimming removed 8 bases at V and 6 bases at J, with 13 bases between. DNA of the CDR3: TGTGCCAGCGGGCCGGGGGATCATGGCTACACCTTC. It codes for CASGPGDHGYTF.

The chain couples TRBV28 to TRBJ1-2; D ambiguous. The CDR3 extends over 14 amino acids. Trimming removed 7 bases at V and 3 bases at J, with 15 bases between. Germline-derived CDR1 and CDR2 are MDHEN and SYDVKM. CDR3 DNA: TGTGCCAGCACCCCCGAGGACCGCTACTATGGCTACACCTTC. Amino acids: CASTPEDRYYGYTF.

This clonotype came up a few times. Here the CDR3 reads CSARYSINQPQHF. CDR3 in DNA: TGCAGTGCTAGGTACAGCATTAATCAGCCCCAGCATTTT. The gene calls are TRBV20-1 and TRBJ1-5; no definite D call. Trimming removed 3 bases at V and 4 bases at J, with 10 bases between. The CDR3 extends over 13 amino acids. Germline CDR1 is DFQATT and CDR2 is SNEGSKA (reference sequence).

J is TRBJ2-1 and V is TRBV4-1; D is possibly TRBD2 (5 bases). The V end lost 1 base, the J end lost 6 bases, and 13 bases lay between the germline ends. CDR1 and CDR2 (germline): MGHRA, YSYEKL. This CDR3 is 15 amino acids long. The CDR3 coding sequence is TGCGCCAGCAGCCAAGCGACGAGGGTTCTCAATGAGCAGTTCTTC. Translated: CASSQATRVLNEQFF.

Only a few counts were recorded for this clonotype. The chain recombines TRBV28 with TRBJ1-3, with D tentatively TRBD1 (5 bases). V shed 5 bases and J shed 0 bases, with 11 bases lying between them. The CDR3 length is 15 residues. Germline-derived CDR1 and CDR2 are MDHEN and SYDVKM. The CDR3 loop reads CASSNMGRSGNTIYF. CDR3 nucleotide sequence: TGTGCCAGCAGTAATATGGGACGCTCTGGAAACACCATATATTTT.

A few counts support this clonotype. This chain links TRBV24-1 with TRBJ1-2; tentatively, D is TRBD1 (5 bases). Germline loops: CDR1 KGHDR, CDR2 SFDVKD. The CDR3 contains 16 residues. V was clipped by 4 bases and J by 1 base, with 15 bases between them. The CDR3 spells CATSDRPGRNNYGYTF. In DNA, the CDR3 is TGTGCCACCAGTGACCGACCGGGACGGAATAACTATGGCTACACCTTC.

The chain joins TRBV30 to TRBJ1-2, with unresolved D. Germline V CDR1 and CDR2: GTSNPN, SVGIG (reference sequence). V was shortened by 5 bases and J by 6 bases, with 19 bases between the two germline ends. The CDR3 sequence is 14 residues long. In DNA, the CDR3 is TGTGCCTGGTTTCCCCCGGACGGGTTAAATGGCTACACCTTC. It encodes CAWFPPDGLNGYTF.

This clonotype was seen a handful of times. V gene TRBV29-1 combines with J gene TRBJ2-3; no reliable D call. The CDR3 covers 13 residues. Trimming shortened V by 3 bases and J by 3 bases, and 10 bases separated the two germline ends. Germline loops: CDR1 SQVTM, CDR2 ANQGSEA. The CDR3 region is CSVDGLRTDTQYF. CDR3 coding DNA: TGCAGCGTTGATGGGTTACGGACAGATACGCAGTATTTT.

The CDR3 spells CASSRSGRNPYEQYF. The CDR3 DNA reads as TGTGCCAGCAGCCGGAGCGGGAGAAACCCCTACGAGCAGTACTTC. The J gene is TRBJ2-7, the V gene TRBV2; 8 bases align to TRBD2. V shed 6 bases and J 2 bases; nucleotides not matched to a gene: 9. Germline CDR1 is SNHLY and CDR2 is FYNNEI. The CDR3 contains 15 residues.

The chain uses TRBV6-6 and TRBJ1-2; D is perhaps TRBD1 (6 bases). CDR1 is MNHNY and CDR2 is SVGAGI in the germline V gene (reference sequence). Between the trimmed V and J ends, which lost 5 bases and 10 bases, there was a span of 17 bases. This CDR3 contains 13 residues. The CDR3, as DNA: TGTGCCAGCAGTAAACAGGGCCAGGGTTTCTACACCTTC. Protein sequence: CASSKQGQGFYTF.

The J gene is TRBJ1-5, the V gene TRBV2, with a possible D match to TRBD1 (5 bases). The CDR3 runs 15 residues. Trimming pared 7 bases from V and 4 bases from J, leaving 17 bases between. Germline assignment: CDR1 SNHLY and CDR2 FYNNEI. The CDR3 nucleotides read TGTGCCAGCACTGCCTCCCGGGGGTTGAATCAGCCCCAGCATTTT. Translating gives CASTASRGLNQPQHF.

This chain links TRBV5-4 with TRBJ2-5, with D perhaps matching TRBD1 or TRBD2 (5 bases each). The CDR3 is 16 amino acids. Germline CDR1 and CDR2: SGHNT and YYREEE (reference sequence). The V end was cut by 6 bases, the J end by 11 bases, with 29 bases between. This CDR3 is CASIESAEGIYNEQYF. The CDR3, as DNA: TGTGCCAGCATCGAAAGCGCAGAGGGGATCTACAATGAGCAGTACTTC.

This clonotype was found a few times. The DNA for the CDR3 is TGCAGTGCTACCCAAGGGGGGACTGAAGCTTTCTTT. Translation gives CSATQGGTEAFF. This rearrangement joins TRBV20-1 to TRBJ1-1, with a weak D call TRBD1 (6 bases). CDR1 and CDR2 (germline): DFQATT, SNEGSKA (reference sequence). Trimming removed 4 bases at V and 5 bases at J, with 11 bases between. The CDR3 length is 12 residues.

The CDR3 sequence is CASSALPPNPTSTDTQYF. In nucleotides, the CDR3 is TGTGCCAGCAGTGCACTGCCACCTAATCCCACTAGCACAGATACGCAGTATTTT. This chain uses TRBV2 with TRBJ2-3, with D uncertain. The CDR3 covers 18 residues. The V and J ends lost 4 bases and 0 bases respectively, with 20 bases between them. CDR1 and CDR2 (germline): SNHLY, FYNNEI.

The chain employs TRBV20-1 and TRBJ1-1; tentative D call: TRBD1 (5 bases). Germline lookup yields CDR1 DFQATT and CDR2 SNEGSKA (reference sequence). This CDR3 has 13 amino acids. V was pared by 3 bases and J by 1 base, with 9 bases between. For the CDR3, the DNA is TGCAGTGCTAGTAAGCAGGGGAACACTGAAGCTTTCTTT. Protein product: CSASKQGNTEAFF.

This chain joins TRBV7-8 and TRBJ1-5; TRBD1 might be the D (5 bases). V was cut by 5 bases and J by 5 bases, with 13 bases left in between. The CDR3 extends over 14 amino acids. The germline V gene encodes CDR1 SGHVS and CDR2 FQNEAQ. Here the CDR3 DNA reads TGTGCCAGCAGCCTCACGCGGGGCTATCAGCCCCAGCATTTT. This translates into CASSLTRGYQPQHF. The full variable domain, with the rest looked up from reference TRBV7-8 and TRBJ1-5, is GAGVSQSPRYKVAKRGQDVALRCDPISGHVSLFWYQQALGQGPEFLTYFQNEAQLDKSGLPSDRFFAERPEGSVSTLKIQRTQQEDSAVYLCASSLTRGYQPQHFGDGTRLSIL.

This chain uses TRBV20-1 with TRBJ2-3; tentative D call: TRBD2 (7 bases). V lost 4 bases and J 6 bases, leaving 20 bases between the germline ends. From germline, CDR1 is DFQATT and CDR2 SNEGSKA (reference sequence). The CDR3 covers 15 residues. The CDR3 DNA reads TGCAGTGCTACTTCGGAGGGGGGGGGCCCGGATACGCAGTATTTT. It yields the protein CSATSEGGGPDTQYF.

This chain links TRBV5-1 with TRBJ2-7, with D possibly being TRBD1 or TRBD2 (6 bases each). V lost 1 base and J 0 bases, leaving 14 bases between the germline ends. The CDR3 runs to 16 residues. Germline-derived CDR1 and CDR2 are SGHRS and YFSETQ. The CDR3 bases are TGCGCCAGCAGCTTGTTCGGGGGCCCTAGCTCCTACGAGCAGTACTTC. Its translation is CASSLFGGPSSYEQYF.